This T cell receptor beta chain was observed in a study of beta chain features in type 1 diabetes. Study summary: Patients were similar to healthy donors in age and gender (as well as in cell yields). Points from the study as a whole: Individuals with type 1 diabetes displayed fewer insertions and more deletions at VDJ junctions. All four CD4+ subsets of Type 1 diabetes patients contained TCRB CDR3s that were moderately but significantly shorter.

On this clone itself: No antigen is known for it.

Trimming shortened V by 1 base and J by 0 bases, and 6 bases separated the two germline ends. The CDR3 has 14 amino acids. Germline values: CDR1 SGHRS, CDR2 YFSETQ. There was one heparinised blood draw per donor, averaging about 100 mL. Purity (above 95%) was reached by all sorted populations. The whole isolated RNA underwent reverse transcription, so sequencing captured expressed TCRB transcripts. This table comes from immunoSEQ multiplex PCR, and its TCRdb copy is limited to in-frame clones, with some not included. The data contain about 700,000 clones, about an eighth of them singletons. The J gene is TRBJ2-3, the V gene TRBV5-1; D is undetermined. The sample taken for sequencing was naive CD4+ T cells from blood. The sequence was obtained from a man younger than 30 with type 1 diabetes. This CDR3 is CASSLSLSTDTQYF. In nucleotides, the CDR3 is TGCGCCAGCAGCTTGTCGCTTAGCACAGATACGCAGTATTTT.